Sequencing of this TCR beta chain was carried out in a study of blood T cells in healthy people across ages. Study conclusions and caveats: More naive CD4+ cells and higher diversity were found in long-lived than in aged donors. It was found that TCR beta diversity correlated strongly with the percentage of naive T cells.

This CDR3 comprises 16 residues. CDR1 and CDR2 from the germline V gene are SGHRS and YFSETQ. Comment on this clonotype: Its matching antigen is unknown. The junction and the germline gene differ at one end; a read error may be behind it.

Alongside a J-beta primer mix, a sample-barcoded 5' primer served in a second PCR lasting roughly 6 to 11 cycles. MiXCR, run by TCRdb on the 5' RACE reads, gives a single entry per CDR3 protein. The data hold 550,000 to 750,000 distinct CDR3 sequences, with roughly 20% observed a single time. The sequenced sample was blood. The rearrangement joins TRBV5-1 to TRBJ2-5; 8 bases match TRBD1. The J call is doubtful: the DNA matches TRBJ2-1 better. This sequence was found in a man between 65 and 85 years old in good health. In DNA, the CDR3 is TGCGCCAGCAGCTTTTTAGGACAGGGAACCTACAGTGAGCAGTTCTTC. Translated, it gives CASSFLGQGTYSEQFF.